The 14 T cell receptor beta chains given below trace back to one sample, sequenced in a study of Graves' ophthalmopathy and Graves' hyperthyroidism. Beta-chain TCR CDR3 regions were amplified from RNA transcripts. The first round was an RT-PCR with HTBI primers, and the second round was a multiplex PCR. Using its own MiXCR run on the multiplex PCR reads, TCRdb lists one record per CDR3 protein. The sample shows under 800,000 distinct CDR3 sequences, around a fifth of them seen only once. Sequencing was done on a sample of peripheral blood. The receptor set was obtained from a woman aged 18 to 35 with stable Graves' hyperthyroidism. Some clones in this sample may be carry-over from other donors' samples.

This clonotype was picked up many times. The chain combines TRBV12-5 with TRBJ2-2; TRBD1 is a possible D gene (6 bases). This CDR3 has 14 amino acids. Trimming stripped 7 bases from V and 6 bases from J, with 15 bases between. Germline V CDR1 and CDR2: LGHNT, FRNRAP. This CDR3 is CASVGRGRAGELFF. CDR3 nucleotides: TGTGCTAGTGTTGGCAGGGGTAGAGCCGGGGAGCTGTTTTTT.

This chain connects TRBV15 to TRBJ1-5; D is uncertain. V was shortened by 0 bases and J by 1 base, with 7 bases between the two germline ends. CDR3 length: 15 amino acids. Per germline, CDR1 LNHNV and CDR2 YYDKDF (reference sequence). CDR3 loop: CATSRDGHSNQPQHF. CDR3 bases: TGTGCCACCAGCAGAGATGGCCACAGCAATCAGCCCCAGCATTTT.

The table lists this clonotype with many counts. CDR3 sequence reads: CASTTGRQETQYF. CDR3 sequence (DNA): TGTGCCAGCACCACAGGGCGGCAAGAGACCCAGTACTTC. The chain links TRBV2 to TRBJ2-5; a weak D match, TRBD1 (6 bases). This CDR3 is built from 13 residues. Germline assignment: CDR1 SNHLY and CDR2 FYNNEI. Trimming cost V 7 bases and J 2 bases, with 11 bases left between them.

This clonotype was counted between two and nine times. The chain joins TRBV4-2 to TRBJ1-3; D not certain. Germline CDR1 LGHNA, CDR2 YNFKEQ. The CDR3 is 16 amino acids. V gave up 0 bases and J gave up 2 bases, with 11 bases separating them. The CDR3 here is CASSQDPGSPGNTIYF. The CDR3 bases are TGTGCCAGCAGCCAAGACCCGGGCTCACCTGGAAACACCATATATTTT.

This chain uses TRBV5-1 with TRBJ2-7; 7 bases line up with TRBD1. Germline assignment: CDR1 SGHRS and CDR2 YFSETQ. The CDR3 covers 16 residues. Unmatched junction bases numbered 10, after V lost 0 bases and J lost 4 bases. CDR3 nucleotides: TGCGCCAGCAGCTTGGCCTTAAGGACAGGAAATTACGAGCAGTACTTC. This gives the protein CASSLALRTGNYEQYF. Variable domain in full (rest from reference TRBV5-1 and TRBJ2-7): KAGVTQTPRYLIKTRGQQVTLSCSPISGHRSVSWYQQTPGQGLQFLFEYFSETQRNKGNFPGRFSGRQFSNSRSEMNVSTLELGDSALYLCASSLALRTGNYEQYFGPGTRLTVT.

On this clonotype itself: Its ends do not fully match the called genes, so a read error is possible. The genes are TRBV20-1 and TRBJ1-1; 7 bases align to TRBD1. This CDR3 comprises 12 residues. CDR1 is DFQATT and CDR2 is SNEGSKA in the germline V gene (reference sequence). CDR3 coding DNA: TGCGGTGCTAGTCCCAGCGGGACAGAGGCTTTCTTT. Translation gives CGASPSGTEAFF.

This clonotype was detected many times. The V and J genes are TRBV28 and TRBJ2-7; the D call may be TRBD1 or TRBD2 (6 bases each). The germline V and J ends were trimmed by 2 bases and 4 bases, with 18 bases remaining between them. CDR1 MDHEN and CDR2 SYDVKM come from the germline V gene. This CDR3 is 16 amino acids long. The CDR3 nucleotides read TGTGCCAGCAGTTTAGGCCCGCCCGGGGGCTGGTACGAGCAGTACTTC. This sequence encodes CASSLGPPGGWYEQYF.

In its sample, this clonotype was seen many times. This chain connects TRBV3-1 to TRBJ1-1; no clear D gene. The germline V gene has CDR1 LGHDT and CDR2 YNNKEL (reference sequence). Trimming stripped 3 bases from V and 7 bases from J, with 6 bases between. CDR3 length: 11 amino acids. CDR3 DNA: TGTGCCAGCAGCCACTCAGGTGAAGCTTTCTTT. The encoded protein is CASSHSGEAFF.

Ten or more counts support this clonotype. The chain has TRBV9 and TRBJ1-2; 7 positions agree with TRBD1. In germline, CDR1 is SGDLS, CDR2 YYNGEE. V was clipped by 3 bases and J by 0 bases; unmatched bases: 11. This CDR3 is built from 17 residues. CDR3 nucleotides: TGTGCCAGCAGCGGAGGAGCAGGGGGAATGGCTAACTATGGCTACACCTTC. Protein sequence: CASSGGAGGMANYGYTF.

In its sample, this clonotype was seen once. The chain is built from TRBV6-1 and TRBJ1-6; 7 bases map to TRBD1. CDR3 size: 15 residues. V trimming: 5 bases; J trimming: 8 bases; junction bases outside the gene matches: 9. The germline CDR1 and CDR2 sequences are MNHNS and SASEGT. The CDR3 loop is CASSTGTETYSPLHF. The CDR3 nucleotides read TGTGCCAGCAGTACCGGGACAGAAACTTATTCACCCCTCCACTTT.

The sample holds many counts of this clonotype. The chain is built from TRBV9 and TRBJ2-7; D possibly uses TRBD1 or TRBD2 (5 bases each). The CDR3 is 14 amino acids. Germline loops: CDR1 SGDLS, CDR2 YYNGEE. V lost 4 bases to trimming and J lost 0 bases, with 11 bases between them. DNA of the CDR3: TGTGCCAGCAGCCCAGAGGGGAACTCCTACGAGCAGTACTTC. This codes for CASSPEGNSYEQYF.

The V call is TRBV11-1, the J call TRBJ2-2, with 7 bases lining up with TRBD2. CDR1 and CDR2 (germline): SGHAT, FQDESV (reference sequence). With 5 bases clipped from V and 1 base from J, the junction kept 10 bases outside the gene matches. This CDR3 comprises 17 residues. The chain's CDR3 is CASSAKTSRKNTGELFF. CDR3 DNA sequence: TGTGCCAGCAGCGCAAAGACTAGCAGAAAGAACACCGGGGAGCTGTTTTTT.

Many counts were recorded for this clonotype. The chain joins TRBV12-3 or TRBV12-4 to TRBJ2-7; D gene ambiguous. This CDR3 contains 17 residues. Trimming pared 4 bases from V and 0 bases from J, leaving 19 bases between. CDR3 nucleotides: TGTGCCAGCAGTTCCACGACGAGTTCCTTTAGCTCCTACGAGCAGTACTTC. It yields the protein CASSSTTSSFSSYEQYF.

This clonotype has ten or more counts. The rearrangement joins TRBV6-5 to TRBJ2-7; maybe TRBD1 (5 bases). The V end lost 9 bases, the J end lost 2 bases, and 17 bases lay between the germline ends. The CDR3 has 14 residues. Per the germline V gene, CDR1 is MNHEY and CDR2 is SVGAGI. The CDR3 DNA follows: TGTGCCAGATTGTACATTACAGGTCCCTACGAGCAGTACTTC. This translates into CARLYITGPYEQYF.